This TCR beta chain was retrieved from a study of blood T cell repertoires in COVID-19. Study context: COVID-19 samples from acute and convalescent phases originated in the United States, Italy and Spain.

This CDR3 has 15 amino acids. The germline CDR1 and CDR2 sequences are LNHNV and YYDKDF (reference sequence). Trimming removed 0 bases from V and 4 bases from J; junction bases left unmatched: 4. TCRdb's copy holds only in-frame clones and misses some; the assay was immunoSEQ multiplex PCR. The table shows over 200,000 clones, with around 90% occurring only once. Sequenced material: peripheral blood. This receptor was taken from a man in his fifties or sixties who had recovered from COVID-19. The V and J genes are TRBV15 and TRBJ1-1; 8 positions match TRBD1. The CDR3 is CATSRDQGAGTEAFF. CDR3 DNA: TGTGCCACCAGCAGAGATCAGGGGGCGGGCACTGAAGCTTTCTTT.